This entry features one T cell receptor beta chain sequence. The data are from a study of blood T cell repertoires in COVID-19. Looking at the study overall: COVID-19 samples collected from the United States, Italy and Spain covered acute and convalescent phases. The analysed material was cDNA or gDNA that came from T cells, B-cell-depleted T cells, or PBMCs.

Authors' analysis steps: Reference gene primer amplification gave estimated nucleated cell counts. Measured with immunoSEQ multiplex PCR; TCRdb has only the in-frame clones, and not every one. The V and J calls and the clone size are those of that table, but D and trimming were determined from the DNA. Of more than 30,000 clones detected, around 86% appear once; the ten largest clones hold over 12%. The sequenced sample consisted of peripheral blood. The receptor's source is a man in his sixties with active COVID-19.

The CDR3 DNA follows: TGTGCCGGCCATGGACATTACAATTCACCCCTCCACTTT. This gives the protein CAGHGHYNSPLHF. The chain combines TRBV12-3 or TRBV12-4 with TRBJ1-6; D perhaps matches TRBD1 (5 bases). This CDR3 contains 13 residues. V was trimmed by 11 bases and J by 7 bases, leaving 15 bases between them.